A single sample gave rise to the 20 T cell receptor beta chains below, sequenced in a study of OX40 agonist ivuxolimab in advanced cancers. Sequenced by immunoSEQ multiplex PCR; TCRdb stores in-frame clones only, minus some. The data contain around 70,000 clones, 85% of them singletons. The source was CD4+ or CD8+ T cells sorted from blood, collected in a trial of the OX40 agonist ivuxolimab. Receptors were obtained from an adult with an advanced solid tumor such as melanoma, head and neck, liver or kidney cancer.

This chain links TRBV28 with TRBJ2-5; either TRBD1 or TRBD2 may supply D (7 bases each). In germline, CDR1 is MDHEN, CDR2 SYDVKM. V shed 5 bases and J shed 1 base, with 11 bases lying between them. The length of the CDR3 is 14 residues. CDR3 coding DNA: TGTGCCAGCAGTCAGGGGGGGCTCCAAGAGACCCAGTACTTC. It translates to CASSQGGLQETQYF.

V gene TRBV11-2 combines with J gene TRBJ1-2; the D is unclear. Germline V gene data show CDR1 as SGHAT and CDR2 as FQNNGV. V lost 2 bases and J 1 base, leaving 17 bases between the germline ends. The CDR3 totals 17 residues. CDR3 in DNA: TGTGCCAGCAGCTTAAACCCCCGGGCCGCCGTTAACTATGGCTACACCTTC. Protein sequence: CASSLNPRAAVNYGYTF. The full variable domain, with the rest looked up from reference TRBV11-2 and TRBJ1-2, is EAGVAQSPRYKIIEKRQSVAFWCNPISGHATLYWYQQILGQGPKLLIQFQNNGVVDDSQLPKDRFSAERLKGVDSTLKIQPAKLEDSAVYLCASSLNPRAAVNYGYTFGSGTRLTVV.

V usage is TRBV7-2 and J usage is TRBJ1-3; no clear D. Germline V CDR1 and CDR2: SGHTA, FQGNSA. V lost 5 bases to trimming and J lost 0 bases, with 11 bases between them. The CDR3 length is 15 residues. DNA of the CDR3: TGTGCCAGCAGCCCTTACACTTACTCTGGAAACACCATATATTTT. Encoded protein: CASSPYTYSGNTIYF.

V and J are TRBV25-1 and TRBJ1-1, with unresolved D. The ends were cut back, 5 bases at V and 0 bases at J, with 4 bases in the middle. CDR1 and CDR2 from the germline V gene are MGHDK and SYGVNS. CDR3 length: 12 residues. This CDR3 reads CASSRMNTEAFF. The CDR3 coding sequence is TGTGCCAGCAGTCGTATGAACACTGAAGCTTTCTTT.

The chain links TRBV7-9 to TRBJ2-1; 7 bases map to TRBD1. The V and J ends lost 8 bases and 1 base, in that order; junction bases with no gene match: 8. The V gene's germline CDR1 is SEHNR and CDR2 FQNEAQ (reference sequence). The CDR3 totals 15 residues. CDR3 in amino acids: CASSRGQASYNEQFF. CDR3 in DNA: TGTGCCAGCTCCCGTGGACAGGCATCCTACAATGAGCAGTTCTTC.

The rearrangement links TRBV7-9 to TRBJ2-7, with TRBD1 as a possible D gene (6 bases). V dropped 6 bases and J dropped 0 bases, with 12 bases sitting between them. Germline V lookup: CDR1 SEHNR, CDR2 FQNEAQ (reference sequence). The CDR3 extends over 14 amino acids. CDR3 coding DNA: TGTGCCAGCAGTCCACAGGGATCCTCCTACGAGCAGTACTTC. It specifies CASSPQGSSYEQYF.

The rearrangement links TRBV29-1 to TRBJ1-2; TRBD1 agrees at 9 bases. Germline CDR1 and CDR2: SQVTM and ANQGSEA. V gave up 7 bases and J gave up 6 bases; unmatched junction bases: 12. The CDR3 consists of 14 residues. CDR3 nucleotides: TGCAGCGCCGGCGGACAGGGGTCCGCTGATGGCTACACCTTC. It is translated as CSAGGQGSADGYTF.

The chain couples TRBV19 to TRBJ2-1, with 9 bases matching TRBD2. J was trimmed by 0 bases and V by 0 bases; bases with no gene match: 3. Germline CDR1 reads LNHDA; CDR2 reads SQIVND (reference sequence). This CDR3 is built from 17 residues. The chain's CDR3 is CASSIDHSGSSYNEQFF. CDR3 sequence (DNA): TGTGCCAGTAGTATAGATCATAGCGGGAGCTCCTACAATGAGCAGTTCTTC.

This chain links TRBV25-1 with TRBJ1-2, with D possibly matching TRBD1 (5 bases). CDR3 length equals 13 residues. The ends were cut back, 0 bases at V and 8 bases at J, with 10 bases in the middle. Germline V lookup: CDR1 MGHDK, CDR2 SYGVNS. CDR3 residues: CASSEYSRDGYTF. The CDR3 DNA follows: TGTGCCAGCAGTGAATACTCCAGGGACGGCTACACCTTC.

J is TRBJ1-1 and V is TRBV19, with TRBD1 as a possible D gene (5 bases). CDR3 length equals 15 residues. V lost 6 bases and J lost 5, with 19 bases in between. Germline-derived CDR1 and CDR2 are LNHDA and SQIVND (reference sequence). CDR3 nucleotide sequence: TGTGCCAGTAGCCCCCCCGGGGGTCAGGTTACTGAAGCTTTCTTT. Its protein product is CASSPPGGQVTEAFF.

The genes are TRBV6-5 and TRBJ1-5; TRBD1 is a possible D gene (5 bases). Germline lookup yields CDR1 MNHEY and CDR2 SVGAGI. The germline V and J ends were trimmed by 0 bases and 5 bases, with 11 bases remaining between them. This CDR3 has 15 amino acids. The CDR3 loop reads CASSYSWGVDQPQHF. The CDR3 DNA is TGTGCCAGCAGTTACTCCTGGGGGGTCGATCAGCCCCAGCATTTT.

This rearrangement joins TRBV5-4 to TRBJ2-7; 8 nucleotides agree with TRBD1. V lost 0 bases to trimming and J lost 4 bases; unmatched junction nucleotides: 3. CDR3 length: 14 amino acids. Per germline, CDR1 SGHNT and CDR2 YYREEE (reference sequence). The CDR3 protein is CASSLGDRPYEQYF. CDR3 DNA: TGTGCCAGCAGCTTGGGGGACAGGCCATACGAGCAGTACTTC.

The count of this clone is one. The chain recombines TRBV14 with TRBJ2-1; 9 bases are a match to TRBD2. The CDR3 extends over 17 amino acids. The germline CDR1 and CDR2 sequences are SGHDN and FVKESK. With 0 bases clipped from V and 2 bases from J, the junction kept 5 bases outside the gene matches. The CDR3 loop is CASSQDRGGVTYNEQFF. The CDR3 coding sequence is TGTGCCAGCAGCCAAGATCGCGGGGGGGTGACCTACAATGAGCAGTTCTTC.

The genes are TRBV11-2 and TRBJ1-1; no clear D. V was trimmed by 1 base and J by 5 bases, leaving 8 bases between them. Germline-derived CDR1 and CDR2 are SGHAT and FQNNGV. The length of the CDR3 is 13 residues. This chain's CDR3 is CASSLGKGTEAFF. CDR3 sequence (DNA): TGTGCCAGCAGCTTAGGGAAGGGAACTGAAGCTTTCTTT.

The chain carries TRBV7-2 and TRBJ2-5; D is possibly TRBD2 (5 bases). With the DNA end fitting TRBJ2-7 better, the J assignment may be wrong. This CDR3 has 14 residues. In germline, CDR1 is SGHTA, CDR2 FQGNSA. The DNA of the CDR3 is TGTGCCAGCAGCCGATCCTCCCGGGGTTACGAGCAGTACTTC. Its translation: CASSRSSRGYEQYF.

V and J are TRBV15 and TRBJ1-2; D uncertain. This CDR3 has 12 amino acids. Germline values: CDR1 LNHNV, CDR2 YYDKDF (reference sequence). The V end lost 6 bases, the J end lost 0 bases, and 5 bases lay between the germline ends. As DNA, the CDR3 is TGTGCCACCAGTCAGTCTAACTATGGCTACACCTTC. Translation gives CATSQSNYGYTF.

The chain has TRBV18 and TRBJ1-6; D is uncertain. CDR1 and CDR2 (germline): KGHSH, LQKENI. Trimming shortened V by 2 bases and J by 15 bases, and 14 bases separated the two germline ends. This CDR3 is 13 amino acids long. The CDR3: CASSPGPAGLLHF. CDR3 sequence (DNA): TGTGCCAGCTCACCAGGCCCCGCTGGTCTCCTCCACTTT.

The V gene is TRBV9, the J gene TRBJ2-7; 9 nucleotides match TRBD1. V was clipped by 3 bases and J by 0 bases; unmatched bases: 7. CDR3 size: 16 residues. Germline V gives CDR1 SGDLS, CDR2 YYNGEE. The CDR3 is CASSAGTGRSSYEQYF. Written as DNA, the CDR3 is TGTGCCAGCAGCGCAGGGACAGGGCGAAGCTCCTACGAGCAGTACTTC.

This chain uses TRBV2 with TRBJ2-3, with no clear D. The germline V and J ends were trimmed by 1 base and 6 bases, with 8 bases remaining between them. The CDR3 covers 13 residues. CDR1 is SNHLY and CDR2 is FYNNEI in the germline V gene. CDR3: CASSEGSMDTQYF. The DNA for the CDR3 is TGTGCCAGCAGTGAAGGATCGATGGATACGCAGTATTTT.

This clone has just a few counts. The V call is TRBV11-3, the J call TRBJ1-2; TRBD1 matches at 7 bases. The germline V gene has CDR1 SGHNT and CDR2 YENEEA. Unmatched junction bases numbered 11, after V lost 5 bases and J lost 5 bases. The CDR3 runs to 15 residues. The CDR3 reads CASSPRQGVGYGYTF. The CDR3 DNA reads as TGTGCCAGCAGCCCTCGACAGGGAGTAGGGTATGGCTACACCTTC.